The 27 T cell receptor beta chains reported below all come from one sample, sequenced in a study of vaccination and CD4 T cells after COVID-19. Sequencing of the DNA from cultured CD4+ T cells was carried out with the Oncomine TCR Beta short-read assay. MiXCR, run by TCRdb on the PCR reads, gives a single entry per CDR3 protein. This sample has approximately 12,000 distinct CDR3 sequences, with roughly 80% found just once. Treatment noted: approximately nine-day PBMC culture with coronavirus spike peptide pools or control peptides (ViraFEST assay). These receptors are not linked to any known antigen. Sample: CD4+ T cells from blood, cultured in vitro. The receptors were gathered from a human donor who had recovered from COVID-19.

The CDR3 DNA reads as TGTGCCAGCACCCTGAGGACCGGGCGTTCACCCCTCCACTTT. It is translated as CASTLRTGRSPLHF. The genes are TRBV6-2 or TRBV6-3 and TRBJ1-6; the D is unclear. The germline V gene has CDR1 MNHEY and CDR2 SVGEGT. This CDR3 is built from 14 residues. V was trimmed by 7 bases and J by 9 bases, leaving 16 bases between them.

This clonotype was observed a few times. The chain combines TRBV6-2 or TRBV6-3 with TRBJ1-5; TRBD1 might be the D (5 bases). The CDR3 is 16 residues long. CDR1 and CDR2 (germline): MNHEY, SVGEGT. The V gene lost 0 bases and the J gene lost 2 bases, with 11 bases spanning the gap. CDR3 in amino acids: CASSYSPGPGNQPQHF. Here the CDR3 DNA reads TGTGCCAGCAGTTACTCGCCAGGGCCCGGCAATCAGCCCCAGCATTTT.

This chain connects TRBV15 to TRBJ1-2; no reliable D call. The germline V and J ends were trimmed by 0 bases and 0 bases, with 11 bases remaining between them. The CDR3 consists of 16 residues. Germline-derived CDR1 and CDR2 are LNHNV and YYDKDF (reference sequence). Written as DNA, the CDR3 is TGTGCCACCAGCAGAGATAATATTGGAGCTAACTATGGCTACACCTTC. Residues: CATSRDNIGANYGYTF.

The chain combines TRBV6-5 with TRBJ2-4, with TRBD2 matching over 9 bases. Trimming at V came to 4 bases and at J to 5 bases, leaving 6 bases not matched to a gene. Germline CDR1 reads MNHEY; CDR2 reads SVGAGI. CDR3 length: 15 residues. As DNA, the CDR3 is TGTGCCAGCAGTTTTTCAGCGGGAGGTGAAAACATTCAGTACTTC. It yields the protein CASSFSAGGENIQYF.

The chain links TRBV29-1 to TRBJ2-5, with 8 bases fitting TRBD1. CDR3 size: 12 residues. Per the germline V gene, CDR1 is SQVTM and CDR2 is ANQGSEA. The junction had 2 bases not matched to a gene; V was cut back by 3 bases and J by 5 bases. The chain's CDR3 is CSVDDRGETQYF. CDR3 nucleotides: TGCAGCGTTGATGACAGGGGCGAGACCCAGTACTTC.

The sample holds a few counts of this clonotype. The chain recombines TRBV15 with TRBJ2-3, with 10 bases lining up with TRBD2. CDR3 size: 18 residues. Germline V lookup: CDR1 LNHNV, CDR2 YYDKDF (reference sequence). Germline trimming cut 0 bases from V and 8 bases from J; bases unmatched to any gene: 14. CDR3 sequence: CATSRDPSRASGRVTQYF. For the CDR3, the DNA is TGTGCCACCAGCAGAGATCCGTCGCGGGCTAGCGGGAGAGTTACGCAGTATTTT.

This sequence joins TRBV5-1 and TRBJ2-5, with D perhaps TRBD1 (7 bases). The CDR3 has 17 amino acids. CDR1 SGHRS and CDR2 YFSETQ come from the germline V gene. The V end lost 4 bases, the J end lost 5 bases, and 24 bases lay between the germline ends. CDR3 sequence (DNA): TGCGCCAGCAGCCCTCGGGACAGCGGGTCCCTCGGGGAGACCCAGTACTTC. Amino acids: CASSPRDSGSLGETQYF. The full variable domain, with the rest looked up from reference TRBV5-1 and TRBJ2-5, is KAGVTQTPRYLIKTRGQQVTLSCSPISGHRSVSWYQQTPGQGLQFLFEYFSETQRNKGNFPGRFSGRQFSNSRSEMNVSTLELGDSALYLCASSPRDSGSLGETQYFGPGTRLLVL.

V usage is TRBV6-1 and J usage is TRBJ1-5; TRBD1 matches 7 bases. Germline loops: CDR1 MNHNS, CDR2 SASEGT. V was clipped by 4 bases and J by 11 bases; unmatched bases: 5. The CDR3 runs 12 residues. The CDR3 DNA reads TGTGCCAGCAGTGTCTCCAGGGGGACCCAGCATTTT. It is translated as CASSVSRGTQHF.

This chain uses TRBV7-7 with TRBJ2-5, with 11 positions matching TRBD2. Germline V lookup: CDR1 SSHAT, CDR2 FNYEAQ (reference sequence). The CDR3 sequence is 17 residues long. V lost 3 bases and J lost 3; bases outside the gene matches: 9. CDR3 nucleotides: TGTGCCAGCAGCTTGACTAGCGGGATCACCTCTAAAGAGACCCAGTACTTC. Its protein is CASSLTSGITSKETQYF.

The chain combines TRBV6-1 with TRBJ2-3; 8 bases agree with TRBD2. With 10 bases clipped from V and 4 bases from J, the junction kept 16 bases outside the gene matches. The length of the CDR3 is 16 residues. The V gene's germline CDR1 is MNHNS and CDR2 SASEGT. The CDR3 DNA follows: TGTGCCACCAGAAGAGATCGAGCGGGAGTGGCAGATACGCAGTATTTT. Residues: CATRRDRAGVADTQYF.

Written as DNA, the CDR3 is TGTGCCAGCAGCTTGGAGGCTGGACAACGAACCTACGAGCAGTACTTC. Its protein is CASSLEAGQRTYEQYF. The chain joins TRBV7-9 to TRBJ2-7, with D perhaps assigned TRBD1 or TRBD2 (5 bases each). This CDR3 has 16 residues. V gave up 3 bases and J gave up 2 bases, with 17 bases separating them. Germline CDR1 reads SEHNR; CDR2 reads FQNEAQ (reference sequence).

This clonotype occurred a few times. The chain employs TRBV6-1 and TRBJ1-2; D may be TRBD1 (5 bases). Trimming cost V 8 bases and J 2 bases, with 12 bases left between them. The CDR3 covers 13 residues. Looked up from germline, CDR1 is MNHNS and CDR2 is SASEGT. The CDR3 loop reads CASRRDWNYGYTF. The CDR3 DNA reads TGTGCCAGCCGTAGGGACTGGAACTATGGCTACACCTTC.

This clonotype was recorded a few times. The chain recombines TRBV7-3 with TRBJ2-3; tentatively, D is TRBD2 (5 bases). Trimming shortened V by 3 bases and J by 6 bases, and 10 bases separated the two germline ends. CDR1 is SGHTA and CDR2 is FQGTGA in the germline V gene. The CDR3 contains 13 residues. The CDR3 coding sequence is TGTGCCAGCAGCTTGAACCCGGGGGATACGCAGTATTTT. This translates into CASSLNPGDTQYF.

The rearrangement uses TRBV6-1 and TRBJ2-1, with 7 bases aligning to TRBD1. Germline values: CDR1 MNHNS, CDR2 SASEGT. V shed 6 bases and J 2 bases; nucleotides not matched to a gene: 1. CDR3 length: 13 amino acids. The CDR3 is CASRGTAYNEQFF. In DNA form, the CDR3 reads TGTGCCAGCAGAGGGACAGCCTACAATGAGCAGTTCTTC.

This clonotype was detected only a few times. CDR3 in DNA: TGCAGTGCTAGGGAACTACGAAGCTCCTACGAGCAGTACTTC. This sequence encodes CSARELRSSYEQYF. The V call is TRBV20-1, the J call TRBJ2-7; D gene ambiguous. This CDR3 is built from 14 residues. The V gene lost 3 bases and the J gene lost 0 bases, with 12 bases spanning the gap. Germline V gene sequence: CDR1 DFQATT, CDR2 SNEGSKA (reference sequence).

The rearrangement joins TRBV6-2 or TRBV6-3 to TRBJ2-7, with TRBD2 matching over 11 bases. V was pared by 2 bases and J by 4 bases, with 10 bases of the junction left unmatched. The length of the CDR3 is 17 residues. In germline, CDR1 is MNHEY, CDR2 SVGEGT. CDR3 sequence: CASSYAPPLAGVYEQYF. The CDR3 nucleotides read TGTGCCAGCAGTTACGCACCTCCACTAGCGGGAGTTTACGAGCAGTACTTC.

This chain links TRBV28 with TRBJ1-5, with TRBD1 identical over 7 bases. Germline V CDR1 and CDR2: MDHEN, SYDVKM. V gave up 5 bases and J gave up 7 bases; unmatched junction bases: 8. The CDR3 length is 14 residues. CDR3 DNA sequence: TGTGCCAGCAGTCCAGGGGGTATCCGGCAGCCCCAGCATTTT. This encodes CASSPGGIRQPQHF.

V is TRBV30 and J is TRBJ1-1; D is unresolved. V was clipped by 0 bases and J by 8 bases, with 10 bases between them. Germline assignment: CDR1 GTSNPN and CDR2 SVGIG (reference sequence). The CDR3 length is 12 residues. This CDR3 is CAWSVMSSEAFF. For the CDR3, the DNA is TGTGCCTGGAGTGTTATGTCGTCCGAAGCTTTCTTT.

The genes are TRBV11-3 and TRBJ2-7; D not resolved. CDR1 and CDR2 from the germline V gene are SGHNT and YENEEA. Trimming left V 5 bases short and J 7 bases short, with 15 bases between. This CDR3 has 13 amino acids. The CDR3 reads CASSPTRMGEQYF. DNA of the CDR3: TGTGCCAGCAGCCCTACCCGGATGGGGGAGCAGTACTTC. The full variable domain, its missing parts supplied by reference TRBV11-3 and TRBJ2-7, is EAGVVQSPRYKIIEKKQPVAFWCNPISGHNTLYWYLQNLGQGPELLIRYENEEAVDDSQLPKDRFSAERLKGVDSTLKIQPAELGDSAVYLCASSPTRMGEQYFGPGTRLTVT.

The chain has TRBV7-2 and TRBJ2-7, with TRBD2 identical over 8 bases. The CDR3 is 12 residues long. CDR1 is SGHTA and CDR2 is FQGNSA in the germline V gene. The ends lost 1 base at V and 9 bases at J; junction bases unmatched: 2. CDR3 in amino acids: CASSLGLAGQYF. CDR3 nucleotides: TGTGCCAGCAGCTTAGGGCTAGCGGGGCAGTACTTC.

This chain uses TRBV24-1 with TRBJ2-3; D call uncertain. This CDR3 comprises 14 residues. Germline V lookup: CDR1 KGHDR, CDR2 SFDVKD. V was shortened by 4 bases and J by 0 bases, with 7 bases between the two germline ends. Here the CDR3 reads CATSDPYSTDTQYF. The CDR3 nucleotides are TGTGCCACCAGTGACCCTTACAGCACAGATACGCAGTATTTT.

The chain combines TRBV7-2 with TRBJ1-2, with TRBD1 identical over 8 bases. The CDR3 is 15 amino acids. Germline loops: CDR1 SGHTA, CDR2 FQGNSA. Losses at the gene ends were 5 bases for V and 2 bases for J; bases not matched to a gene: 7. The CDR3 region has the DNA TGTGCCAGCAGCCCCTGGGACAGGCTAAACTATGGCTACACCTTC. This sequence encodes CASSPWDRLNYGYTF.

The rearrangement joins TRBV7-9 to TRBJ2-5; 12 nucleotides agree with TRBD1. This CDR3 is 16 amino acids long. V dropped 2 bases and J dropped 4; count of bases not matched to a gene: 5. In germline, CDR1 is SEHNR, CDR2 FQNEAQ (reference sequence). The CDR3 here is CASSLRGQGAGETQYF. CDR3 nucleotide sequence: TGTGCCAGCAGCTTAAGGGGACAGGGGGCCGGAGAGACCCAGTACTTC.

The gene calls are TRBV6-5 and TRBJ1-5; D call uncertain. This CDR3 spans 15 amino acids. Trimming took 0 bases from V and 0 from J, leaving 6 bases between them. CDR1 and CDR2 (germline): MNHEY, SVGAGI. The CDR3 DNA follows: TGTGCCAGCAGTTACTCGCGGAATAGCAATCAGCCCCAGCATTTT. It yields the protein CASSYSRNSNQPQHF.

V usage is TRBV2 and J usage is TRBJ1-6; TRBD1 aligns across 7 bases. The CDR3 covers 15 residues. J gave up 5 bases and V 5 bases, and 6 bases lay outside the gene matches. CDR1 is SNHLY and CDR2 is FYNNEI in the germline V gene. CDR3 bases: TGTGCCAGCAGTCAACGGACAGGCAATAATTCACCCCTCCACTTT. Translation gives CASSQRTGNNSPLHF.

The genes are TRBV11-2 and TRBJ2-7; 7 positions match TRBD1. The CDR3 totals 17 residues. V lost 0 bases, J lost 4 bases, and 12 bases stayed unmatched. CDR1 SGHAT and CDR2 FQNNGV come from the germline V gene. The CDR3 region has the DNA TGTGCCAGCAGCTTAGAGGGGACCGGGACAGTGTTATACGAGCAGTACTTC. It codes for CASSLEGTGTVLYEQYF. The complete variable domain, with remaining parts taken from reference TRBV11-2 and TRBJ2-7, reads EAGVAQSPRYKIIEKRQSVAFWCNPISGHATLYWYQQILGQGPKLLIQFQNNGVVDDSQLPKDRFSAERLKGVDSTLKIQPAKLEDSAVYLCASSLEGTGTVLYEQYFGPGTRLTVT.

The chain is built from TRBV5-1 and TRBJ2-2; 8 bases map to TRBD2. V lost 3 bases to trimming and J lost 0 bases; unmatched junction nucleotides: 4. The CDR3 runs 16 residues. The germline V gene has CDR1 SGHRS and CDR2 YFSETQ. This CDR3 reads CASSSVAGTNTGELFF. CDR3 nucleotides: TGCGCCAGCAGCTCCGTAGCGGGGACGAACACCGGGGAGCTGTTTTTT.